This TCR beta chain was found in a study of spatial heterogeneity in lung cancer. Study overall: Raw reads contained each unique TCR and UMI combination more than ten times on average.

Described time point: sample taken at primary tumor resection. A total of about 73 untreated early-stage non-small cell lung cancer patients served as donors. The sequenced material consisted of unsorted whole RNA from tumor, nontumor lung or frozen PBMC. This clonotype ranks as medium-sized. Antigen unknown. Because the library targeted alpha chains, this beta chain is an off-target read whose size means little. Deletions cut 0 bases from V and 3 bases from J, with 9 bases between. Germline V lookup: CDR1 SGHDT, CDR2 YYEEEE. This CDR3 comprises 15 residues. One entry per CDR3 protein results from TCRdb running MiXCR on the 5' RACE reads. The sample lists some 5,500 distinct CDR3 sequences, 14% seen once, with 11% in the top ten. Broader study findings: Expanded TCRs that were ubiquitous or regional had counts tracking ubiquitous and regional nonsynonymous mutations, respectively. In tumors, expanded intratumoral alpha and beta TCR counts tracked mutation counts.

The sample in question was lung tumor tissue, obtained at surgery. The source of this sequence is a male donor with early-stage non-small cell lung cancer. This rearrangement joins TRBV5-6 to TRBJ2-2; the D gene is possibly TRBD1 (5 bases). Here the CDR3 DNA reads TGTGCCAGCAGCTTGGTCCAGGGCGACACCGGGGAGCTGTTTTTT. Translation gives CASSLVQGDTGELFF.